This TCR beta chain was sequenced in a study of blood T cell repertoires in COVID-19. For the study at large: Samples representing acute and convalescent COVID-19 were sourced from the United States, Italy and Spain. The analysed material was cDNA or gDNA that came from T cells, B-cell-depleted T cells, or PBMCs.

Trimming stripped 0 bases from V and 1 base from J, with 4 bases between. CDR3 length: 13 residues. Germline V gene data show CDR1 as SGDLS and CDR2 as YYNGEE. This clone was found many times. Authors' analysis steps: Amplified reference gene primers provided the basis for estimating nucleated cell counts. Method: immunoSEQ multiplex PCR; TCRdb's copy keeps in-frame clones and lacks some. V, J and clone size derive from that table, while D and trimming were established from the DNA sequence. The table shows some 60,000 clones, with over 70% occurring only once. Input material: peripheral blood. The clonotype was recovered from a woman in her 50s with active or convalescent COVID-19. The chain links TRBV9 to TRBJ1-1; D uncertain. The CDR3 DNA is TGTGCCAGCAGCGTAGTACAGAACACTGAAGCTTTCTTT. It translates to CASSVVQNTEAFF.